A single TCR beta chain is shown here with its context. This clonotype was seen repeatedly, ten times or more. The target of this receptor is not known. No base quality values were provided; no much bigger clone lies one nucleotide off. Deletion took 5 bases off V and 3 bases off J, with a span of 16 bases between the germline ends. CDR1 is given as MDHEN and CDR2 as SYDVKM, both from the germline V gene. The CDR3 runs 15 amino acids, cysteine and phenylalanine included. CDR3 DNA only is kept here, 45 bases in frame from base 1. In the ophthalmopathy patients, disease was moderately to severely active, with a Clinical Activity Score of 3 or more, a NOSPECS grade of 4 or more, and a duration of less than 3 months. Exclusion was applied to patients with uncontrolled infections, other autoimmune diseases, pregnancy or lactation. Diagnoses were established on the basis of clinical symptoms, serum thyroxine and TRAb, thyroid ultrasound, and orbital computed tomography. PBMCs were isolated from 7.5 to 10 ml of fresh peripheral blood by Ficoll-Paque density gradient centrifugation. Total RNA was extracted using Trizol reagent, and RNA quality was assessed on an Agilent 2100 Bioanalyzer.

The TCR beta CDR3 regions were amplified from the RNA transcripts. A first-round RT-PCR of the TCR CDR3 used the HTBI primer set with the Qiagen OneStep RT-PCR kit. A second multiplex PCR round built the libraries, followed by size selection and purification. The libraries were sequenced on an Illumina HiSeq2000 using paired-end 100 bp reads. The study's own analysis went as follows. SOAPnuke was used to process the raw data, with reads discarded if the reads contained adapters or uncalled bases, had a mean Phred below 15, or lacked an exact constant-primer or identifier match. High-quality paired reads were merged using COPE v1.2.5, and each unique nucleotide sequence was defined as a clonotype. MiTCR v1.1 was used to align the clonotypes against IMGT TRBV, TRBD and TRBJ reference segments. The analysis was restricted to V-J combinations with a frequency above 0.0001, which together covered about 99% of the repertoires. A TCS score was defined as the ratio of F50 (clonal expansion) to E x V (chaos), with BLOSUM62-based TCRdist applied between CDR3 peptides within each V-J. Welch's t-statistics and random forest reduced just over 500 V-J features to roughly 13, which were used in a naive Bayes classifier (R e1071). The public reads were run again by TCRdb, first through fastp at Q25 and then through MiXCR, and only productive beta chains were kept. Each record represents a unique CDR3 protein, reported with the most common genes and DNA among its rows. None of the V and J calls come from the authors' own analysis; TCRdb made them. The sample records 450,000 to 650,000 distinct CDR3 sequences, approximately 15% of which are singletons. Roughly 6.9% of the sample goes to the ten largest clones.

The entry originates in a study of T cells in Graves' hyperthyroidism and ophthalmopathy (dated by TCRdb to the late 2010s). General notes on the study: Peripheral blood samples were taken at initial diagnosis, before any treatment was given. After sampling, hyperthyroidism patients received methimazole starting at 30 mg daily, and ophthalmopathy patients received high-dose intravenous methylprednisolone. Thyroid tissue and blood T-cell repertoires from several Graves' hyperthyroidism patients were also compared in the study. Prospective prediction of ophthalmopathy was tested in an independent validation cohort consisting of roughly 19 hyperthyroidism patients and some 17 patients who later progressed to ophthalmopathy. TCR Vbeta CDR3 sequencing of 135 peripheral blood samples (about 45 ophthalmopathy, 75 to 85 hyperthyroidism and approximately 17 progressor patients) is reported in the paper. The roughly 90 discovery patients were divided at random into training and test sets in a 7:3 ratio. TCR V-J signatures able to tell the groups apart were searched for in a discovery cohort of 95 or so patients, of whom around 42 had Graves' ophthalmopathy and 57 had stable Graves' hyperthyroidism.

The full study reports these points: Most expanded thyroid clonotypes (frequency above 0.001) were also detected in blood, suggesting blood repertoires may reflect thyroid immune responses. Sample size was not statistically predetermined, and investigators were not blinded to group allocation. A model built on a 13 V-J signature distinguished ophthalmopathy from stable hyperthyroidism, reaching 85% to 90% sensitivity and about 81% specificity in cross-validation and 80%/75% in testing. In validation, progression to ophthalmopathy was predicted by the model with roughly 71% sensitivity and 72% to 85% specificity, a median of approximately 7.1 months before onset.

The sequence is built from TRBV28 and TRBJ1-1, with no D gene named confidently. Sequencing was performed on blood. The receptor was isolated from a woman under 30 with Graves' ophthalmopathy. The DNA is TGTGCCAGCAGTCCCCCGAGACGGAGGTACACTGAAGCTTTCTTT. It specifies CASSPPRRRYTEAFF. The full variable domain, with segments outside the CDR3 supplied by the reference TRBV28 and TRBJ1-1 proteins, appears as DVKVTQSSRYLVKRTGEKVFLECVQDMDHENMFWYRQDPGLGLRLIYFSYDVKMKEKGDIPEGYSVSREKKERFSLILESASTNQTSMYLCASSPPRRRYTEAFFGQGTRLTVV.